The clone carrying this TCR beta chain has just a few counts. What it binds is not known. The data were taken from a study of T-cell reconstitution after alpha-beta-depleted transplantation in children. Study-level points and caveats: Approximately two months post-transplant, alpha-beta T cells reportedly originated from several hundred expanded graft clones. It was surviving recipient T cells and thymic progenitors that gave some patients high TCRbeta diversity at day 60. T-cell numbers and diversity, one year after transplant, stemmed largely from T cells that were newly produced.

As it was prepared, the TCRbeta library received unique molecular identifiers. MiXCR, applied by TCRdb to the PCR reads, yields one record per CDR3 protein. The table shows hundreds of thousands of distinct CDR3 sequences, with approximately 12% occurring only once. CDR1 is MNHEY, CDR2 SVGEGT, per germline. V was shortened by 4 bases and J by 2 bases, with 12 bases between the two germline ends. The CDR3 contains 14 residues. This sequence was found in a male patient between 10 and 17 years old who had a stem cell transplant for acute myeloid leukemia, so the T cells may come from the graft donor. V is TRBV6-2 or TRBV6-3 and J is TRBJ2-7; D might be TRBD1 (6 bases). The source material was PBMCs, mostly from graft donor cells, sampled 360 days after TCRalphabeta/CD19-depleted stem cell transplant. The CDR3 loop is CASSLIRGAYEQYF. CDR3 nucleotide sequence: TGTGCCAGCAGTTTAATCAGGGGCGCCTACGAGCAGTACTTC.